Presented here are 14 T cell receptor beta chains from one specimen sequenced in a study of tissue T cells after allogeneic stem cell transplantation. Assay: immunoSEQ multiplex PCR; the TCRdb copy retains only in-frame clones and omits some. The sample yields around 4,000 clones, around half seen once. As to time point: mouse harvest day 14 after allogeneic transplant. The graft held 10^6 splenic CD5+ T cells and 10^7 T-cell-depleted bone marrow cells. The specimen was gut tissue. The source is a female BALB/c mouse given C57BL/6 T cells with graft-versus-host disease after an allogeneic hematopoietic cell transplant.

As concerns this clone: Germline and genes: mouse. The read terminates 1 residue before the CDR3 end, so the remaining end is supplied by the germline J gene. The chain employs TRBV3 and TRBJ2-5; 10 nucleotides align to TRBD2. This CDR3 contains 16 residues. Germline V gene sequence: CDR1 SNHLY, CDR2 FYNGKV (reference sequence). With V trimmed by 4 bases and J by 3 bases, 7 bases remained unmatched. CDR3 DNA, as far as it was read: TGTGCCAGCAGCTCTCGACTGGGGGGTGGACAAGACACCCAGTAC. Translated, it gives CASSSRLGGGQDTQY. The CDR3, in full, reads CASSSRLGGGQDTQYF.

On this clone itself: Gene names and germline refer to mouse. The sequence runs out 1 residue before the end of the CDR3; the remainder is reconstructed from the germline J gene. The V and J genes are TRBV29 and TRBJ2-7, with 11 bases matching TRBD1. The V and J ends lost 5 bases and 9 bases, in that order; junction bases with no gene match: 0. CDR3 size: 11 residues. Germline V gene data show CDR1 as MSHET and CDR2 as SYDVDS. The DNA read from the CDR3 is TGTGCTAGCAGTGGGACAGGGGGACAGTAC. Translating gives CASSGTGGQY. The full-length CDR3 reads as CASSGTGGQYF. Full variable domain (missing parts from reference TRBV29 and TRBJ2-7): DMKVTQMPRYLIKRMGENVLLECGQDMSHETMYWYRQDPGLGLQLIYISYDVDSNSEGDIPKGYRVSRKKREHFSLILDSAKTNQTSVYFCASSGTGGQYFGPGTRLTVL.

To note about this clone: Gene names denote mouse genes. The read terminates 1 residue before the CDR3 end, so the remaining end is supplied by the germline J gene. The chain links TRBV26 to TRBJ1-2; D is unresolved. The germline V and J ends were trimmed by 1 base and 0 bases, with 6 bases remaining between them. Germline V gene data show CDR1 as KGHPV and CDR2 as FQNQEV (reference sequence). The CDR3 consists of 14 residues. CDR3: CASSLWDANSDYTF. The DNA read from the CDR3 is TGTGCCAGCAGTCTGTGGGATGCAAACTCCGACTACACC.

This clone was seen only once. Gene labels here are mouse ones. The read is 1 residue too short to cover the CDR3 end, so that end is filled in from the germline J gene. The rearrangement joins TRBV23 to TRBJ1-1; the D call of TRBD1 is as the table states it, not checked on the DNA. This CDR3 is 14 amino acids long. The germline CDR1 and CDR2 sequences are KGHTA and FQNQQP. The sequenced part of the CDR3 DNA is TGCTCCAGCAGTCTGGGACAGGGGGCGACAGAAGTCTTC. As protein: CSSSLGQGATEVF. The full CDR3 protein reads CSSSLGQGATEVFF.

Of note for this clone: Gene names and germline refer to mouse. Read data end 1 residue before the CDR3 end; the end is taken from the germline J gene. J is TRBJ2-4 and V is TRBV13-1; TRBD1 matches at 8 bases. Germline CDR1 NSHNY, CDR2 SYGAGN. This CDR3 has 17 amino acids. Trimming at V came to 0 bases and at J to 0 bases, leaving 6 bases not matched to a gene. The CDR3 DNA, read in part, is TGTGCCAGCAGTGATGCACGCCAGGGGGCTAGTCAAAACACCTTGTAC. This translates into CASSDARQGASQNTLY. The entire CDR3 protein reads CASSDARQGASQNTLYF.

Note on this clone: The genes and germline here are from mouse. From the germline J gene comes the end of the CDR3, since the read stops 1 residue before it. The J gene is TRBJ2-7, the V gene TRBV13-2, with TRBD2 identical over 12 bases. The germline CDR1 and CDR2 sequences are NNHNN and SYGAGS (reference sequence). V gave up 2 bases and J gave up 4 bases; unmatched junction bases: 1. The CDR3 is made up of 14 amino acids. Partial CDR3 DNA: TGTGCCAGCGGTGACGGGACTGGGGGGTATGAACAGTAC. It encodes CASGDGTGGYEQY. The entire CDR3 protein is CASGDGTGGYEQYF.

About this clone itself: Mouse names are used for the genes. The read ends 1 residue early relative to the CDR3; the germline J gene fills the gap. This chain connects TRBV12-1 to TRBJ1-2; D is undetermined. This CDR3 is 12 amino acids long. The V gene lost 1 base and the J gene lost 2 bases, with 4 bases spanning the gap. Germline V CDR1 and CDR2: SGHSN, HYEKVE. The CDR3 DNA, read in part, is TGTGCCAGCTCTCTAGGGAACTCCGACTACACC. This sequence encodes CASSLGNSDYT. The CDR3 reads in full as CASSLGNSDYTF.

This clone appeared a few times. Genes and germline are mouse. The read is 1 residue too short to cover the CDR3 end, so that end is filled in from the germline J gene. V gene TRBV13-3 combines with J gene TRBJ2-7; TRBD2 is a possible D gene (6 bases). The CDR3 is 13 residues long. The V gene lost 2 bases and the J gene lost 0 bases, with 6 bases spanning the gap. Per germline, CDR1 NNHDY and CDR2 SYVADS. The CDR3 bases that were read are TGTGCCAGCAGTGACTGGGGCTCCTATGAACAGTAC. Its protein product is CASSDWGSYEQY. The complete CDR3 reads CASSDWGSYEQYF.

Turning to this clone: Genes and germline come from the mouse. The missing CDR3 end, 1 residue past where the read stops, is filled in from the germline J gene. The chain recombines TRBV12-1 with TRBJ1-1; TRBD1 matches at 8 bases. V lost 4 bases and J lost 4; bases outside the gene matches: 7. Germline CDR1 reads SGHSN; CDR2 reads HYEKVE. This CDR3 is 14 amino acids long. CDR3 amino acids: CASSLQGARTEVFF. The covered CDR3 bases are TGTGCCAGCTCCCTTCAGGGGGCCCGCACAGAAGTCTTC.

As to this clone: The gene symbols are mouse symbols. From the germline J gene comes the end of the CDR3, since the read stops 1 residue before it. The chain carries TRBV24 and TRBJ2-4; D unresolved. Trimming took off 3 bases at V and 5 bases at J, with 3 bases between the two ends. Per the germline V gene, CDR1 is KGHTA and CDR2 is FRNEEI. The CDR3 sequence is 11 residues long. Here the CDR3 reads CASSLVNTLYF. The CDR3 DNA, read in part, is TGTGCCAGCAGTCTAGTAAACACCTTGTAC.

With respect to this clone: Any gene name here is a mouse gene name. The read terminates 1 residue ahead of where the CDR3 ends, so the germline J gene completes it. This chain uses TRBV22 with TRBJ1-4; whether TRBD1, the table's D call, matches the DNA was not checked. TRBV22 is a known pseudogene. The CDR3 contains 16 residues. CDR3 region: CASSCPQDRPNERLFF. The DNA read from the CDR3 is TGTGCCAGCAGTTGTCCGCAGGATAGGCCCAACGAAAGATTATTT.

As regards this clone: Genes here carry mouse names. CDR3 DNA, as far as it was read: TGTGCCAGCAGCCTGGGGGGCGCAAACACCGGGCAGCTCTAC. Translation: CASSLGGANTGQLY. The complete CDR3 reads CASSLGGANTGQLYF. The rearrangement joins TRBV15 to TRBJ2-2, with 8 bases lining up with TRBD2. The read is 1 residue too short to cover the CDR3 end, so that end is filled in from the germline J gene. V shed 6 bases and J 0 bases; nucleotides not matched to a gene: 3. The CDR3 length is 15 residues. Germline assignment: CDR1 SGHND and CDR2 FRSKSL.

On this clone itself: Gene names and germline refer to mouse. The read ends 1 residue before the CDR3 terminus; that terminus is restored from the germline J gene. The chain has TRBV26 and TRBJ2-5; no reliable D call. V lost 3 bases, J lost 0 bases, and 4 bases lay in between. This CDR3 spans 13 amino acids. Germline CDR1 is KGHPV and CDR2 is FQNQEV (reference sequence). The sequenced part of the CDR3 DNA is TGTGCCAGCAGTCTACATAACCAAGACACCCAGTAC. It translates to CASSLHNQDTQY. The CDR3, in full, reads CASSLHNQDTQYF.

Concerning this clone itself: The germline and genes are mouse ones. From the germline J gene comes the end of the CDR3, since the read stops 1 residue before it. The J gene is TRBJ1-5, the V gene TRBV3; D not resolved. The CDR3 consists of 12 residues. CDR1 and CDR2 (germline): SNHLY, FYNGKV (reference sequence). Trimming pared 6 bases from V and 3 bases from J, leaving 6 bases between. The part of the CDR3 DNA that was read is TGTGCCAGCAGTCGGGTCAACCAGGCTCCGCTT. Its translation: CASSRVNQAPL. The full CDR3 protein reads CASSRVNQAPLF.